This T cell receptor (beta chain) was recovered during a study of blood T cell repertoires in COVID-19 (dated by TCRdb to the early 2020s). At the level of the whole study: Collaborator samples came from the United States, Italy and Spain and covered acute and convalescent phases of COVID-19. The material from the prospective study consisted of cDNA or gDNA derived from T cells, B-cell-depleted T cells, or PBMCs. Deeply sampled blood TCRbeta repertoires from subjects exposed to, actively infected with, or recovered from COVID-19 were included in the dataset. A freely available public database, intended as a resource for researchers studying the immune response to SARS-CoV-2, is where the repertoires were released. The samples were drawn from two sources: the first 160 participants of the ongoing ImmuneRACE study, and about 1,300 subjects contributed by 6 global collaborators. Nearly every sample came with metadata listing a de-identified subject ID, COVID-19 status, age in years and sex. Where available, HLA class I and class II types were obtained from metadata supplied by the sample provider rather than from assay-based typing. The paper's findings and limits, for the study overall: Clinical and demographic metadata were provided uncurated, with the amount varying by source and participant.

Comment on this clone: The antigen this receptor binds is unknown. No much larger clone is present one base from it, and per-base qualities are unavailable.

TCRbeta CDR3 regions were amplified from genomic DNA using the immunoSEQ Assay, a bias-controlled multiplex PCR. In the source study's methods: Nucleated cell counts per sample were estimated from amplification of reference gene primers within the assay. To quantify the absolute abundance of each unique TCRbeta CDR3 rearrangement, sequence reads were collapsed and filtered. For each sample, productive Simpson clonality was calculated by taking the square root of Simpson's diversity index across productive rearrangements. Sourced from immuneACCESS, this table was stored by TCRdb with only in-frame sequences that have V and J called. A share of the clones is absent; for the studies checked, an unresolved V gene accounts for under half, and the remainder has no known explanation. V, J and clone size are those of that table, while D and trimming were read from the DNA. Counted in this sample were about 210,000 clones; 92% of them appeared once. The ten top clones hold more than 0.95% of the sample.

Each collaborating institution followed its own protocols to collect whole blood in K2EDTA tubes. For TCRbeta analysis, collaborators shipped samples in one of three forms: frozen whole blood, isolated PBMCs, or DNA extracted from either of those sample types. The CDR3 spans 13 residues, from the cysteine through the phenylalanine. Kept here is only the CDR3 DNA, which spans 39 bases and is read in frame from base 1. CDR1 and CDR2 (MNHEY, SVGAGI) derive from the germline V gene. Germline trimming amounts to 4 bases on V and 7 bases on J, with 3 as the count of junction bases outside the gene matches.

Input material: peripheral blood. The clonotype was recovered from a man aged 25 to 40 with acute or convalescent COVID-19. The chain is encoded by TRBV6-5 joined to TRBJ1-2, with 10 bases matching TRBD1. The base sequence is TGTGCCAGCAGTTGGGACAGGGGTTTTGGCTACACCTTC. Its product reads: CASSWDRGFGYTF.